This T cell receptor (beta chain) is drawn from a study of T cell repertoires in cytomegalovirus infection. TCRdb re-analysed the reads in MiXCR, keeping a single row per CDR3 protein. Of around 550,000 distinct CDR3 sequences in the sample, 26% were seen once. There are 13 residues in the CDR3. Germline CDR1 is LGHDT and CDR2 is YNNKEL (reference sequence). Trimming pared 2 bases from V and 4 bases from J, leaving 8 bases between. Input material: PBMCs. The receptor was isolated from a human donor in good health (CMV status not recorded). Some clones in this sample may be carry-over from other donors' samples. J is TRBJ1-1 and V is TRBV3-1; D is uncertain. The CDR3 DNA is TGTGCCAGCAGCCAATTTGGTGGCACTGAAGCTTTCTTT. It is translated as CASSQFGGTEAFF.